This T cell receptor (beta chain) originates from a study of control samples from healthy donors and cancer patients. Germline V gives CDR1 MDHEN, CDR2 SYDVKM. V was pared by 7 bases and J by 2 bases, with 12 bases between. The CDR3 totals 13 residues. Repertoires were generated with immunoSEQ multiplex PCR, while TCRdb's copy carries only in-frame clones and drops some. The data contain tens of thousands of clones, around 90% of them singletons. The chain recombines TRBV28 with TRBJ2-7, with a weak D call TRBD1 (6 bases). The receptor was isolated from a man in his fifties or sixties with head and neck cancer. The sample taken for sequencing was PBMCs. The chain's CDR3 is CASTGQSPYEQYF. In DNA, the CDR3 is TGTGCCAGCACTGGACAGTCCCCCTACGAGCAGTACTTC.